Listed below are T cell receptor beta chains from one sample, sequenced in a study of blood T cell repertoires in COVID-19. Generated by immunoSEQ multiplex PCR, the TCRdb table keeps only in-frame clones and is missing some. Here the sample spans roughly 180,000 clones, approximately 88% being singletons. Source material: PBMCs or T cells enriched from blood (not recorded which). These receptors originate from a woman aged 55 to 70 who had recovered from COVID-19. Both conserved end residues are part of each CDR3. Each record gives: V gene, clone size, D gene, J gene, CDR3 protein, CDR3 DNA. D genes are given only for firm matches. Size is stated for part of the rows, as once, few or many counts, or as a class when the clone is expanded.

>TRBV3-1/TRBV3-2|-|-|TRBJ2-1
CASSLGASGRGEQFF
TGTGCCAGCAGCCTAGGGGCATCAGGGCGCGGTGAGCAGTTCTTC
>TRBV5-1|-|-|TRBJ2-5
CASSLAPRETQYF
TGCGCCAGCAGCTTGGCCCCCCGGGAGACCCAGTACTTC
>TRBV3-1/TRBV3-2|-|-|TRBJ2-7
CASSQEIPPGEQYF
TGTGCCAGCAGCCAAGAGATACCCCCCGGGGAGCAGTACTTC
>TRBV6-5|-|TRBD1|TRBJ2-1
CASKPGTGYNEQFF
TGTGCCAGCAAACCCGGGACAGGTTATAATGAGCAGTTCTTC
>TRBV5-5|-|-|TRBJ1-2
CASSLRVHGGYGYTF
TGTGCCAGCAGCCTCAGGGTGCACGGGGGCTATGGCTACACCTTC
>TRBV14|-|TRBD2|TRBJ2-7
CASSQLGGYYEQYF
TGTGCCAGCAGCCAACTGGGGGGGTACTACGAGCAGTACTTC
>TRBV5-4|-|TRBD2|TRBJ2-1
CASSLRRTSVDEQFF
TGTGCCAGCAGCTTGCGCCGGACTAGCGTCGATGAGCAGTTCTTC
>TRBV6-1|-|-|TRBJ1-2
CASSEDFGPGYTF
TGTGCCAGCAGTGAGGACTTCGGCCCCGGCTACACCTTC
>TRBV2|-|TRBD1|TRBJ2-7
CASSATGGEQYF
TGTGCCAGCAGCGCCACAGGGGGCGAGCAGTACTTC
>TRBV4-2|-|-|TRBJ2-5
CASSQDGGAGLKETQYF
TGTGCCAGCAGCCAAGATGGGGGAGCGGGTCTGAAAGAGACCCAGTACTTC
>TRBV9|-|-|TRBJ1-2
CASSVADSYYGYTF
TGTGCCAGCAGCGTAGCGGACAGCTACTATGGCTACACCTTC
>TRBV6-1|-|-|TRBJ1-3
CASSEGYRAGNTIYF
TGTGCCAGCAGTGAAGGTTACAGGGCTGGAAACACCATATATTTT
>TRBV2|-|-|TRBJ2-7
CASRLTYEQYF
TGTGCCAGCAGACTAACCTACGAGCAGTACTTC
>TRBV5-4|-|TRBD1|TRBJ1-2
CASSPGDRGLGGYTF
TGTGCCAGCAGCCCCGGGGACAGGGGGCTCGGTGGCTACACCTTC
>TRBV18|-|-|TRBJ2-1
CASSPPREMKFFLDEQFF
TGTGCCAGCTCACCACCGAGGGAAATGAAATTCTTTTTGGATGAGCAGTTCTTC
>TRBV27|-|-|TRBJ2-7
CASSRTSTYEQYF
TGTGCCAGCAGCAGAACTAGCACCTACGAGCAGTACTTC
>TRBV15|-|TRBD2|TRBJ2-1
CATLLAGGPDEQFF
TGTGCCACCCTGTTAGCGGGGGGGCCCGATGAGCAGTTCTTC
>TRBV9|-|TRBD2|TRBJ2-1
CASSVELAGAGEQFF
TGTGCCAGCAGCGTAGAACTAGCGGGAGCCGGTGAGCAGTTCTTC
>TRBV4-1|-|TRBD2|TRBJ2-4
CASSQALAGGASVNIQYF
TGCGCCAGCAGCCAAGCGCTAGCGGGGGGGGCCTCTGTAAACATTCAGTACTTC
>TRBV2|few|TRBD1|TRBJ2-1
CASSEPQLFGTGEQFF
TGTGCCAGCAGTGAACCGCAGTTATTTGGGACAGGTGAGCAGTTCTTC
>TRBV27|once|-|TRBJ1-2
CASSLTGDGYTF
TGTGCCAGCAGTTTGACAGGTGATGGCTACACCTTC